Following are 10 T cell receptor beta chains from one sample sequenced in a study of control samples from healthy donors and cancer patients. Here immunoSEQ multiplex PCR was the method, and the copy in TCRdb shows in-frame clones only, minus some. Among about 160,000 clones listed, roughly 95% were seen once. Sequenced input: blood. All receptors come from a woman between 25 and 40 years old in good health.

The chain has TRBV5-8 and TRBJ2-7; D is ambiguous. Trimming left V 6 bases short and J 0 bases short, with 10 bases between. This CDR3 contains 13 residues. Germline-derived CDR1 and CDR2 are SGHTS and YDEGEE. The CDR3 nucleotides are TGTGCCAGCATCGGCAGAAGCTCCTACGAGCAGTACTTC. It translates to CASIGRSSYEQYF.

The chain links TRBV27 to TRBJ2-3; 13 bases line up with TRBD2. The trim removed 6 bases at V and 2 bases at J, leaving 8 bases unmatched. Germline V gives CDR1 MNHEY, CDR2 SMNVEV (reference sequence). The CDR3 totals 17 residues. The CDR3 sequence is CASSVPGLAGSTDTQYF. CDR3 nucleotide sequence: TGTGCCAGCAGCGTCCCGGGACTAGCGGGGTCCACAGATACGCAGTATTTT.

J is TRBJ1-1 and V is TRBV7-9, with 8 positions matching TRBD1. The V gene end was trimmed by 6 bases and the J gene end by 4 bases; junction bases not matched to a gene: 13. Per the germline V gene, CDR1 is SEHNR and CDR2 is FQNEAQ (reference sequence). The CDR3 length is 16 residues. In DNA form, the CDR3 reads TGTGCCAGCAGAGCCGGGACAGGCCCCGGGGGCACTGAAGCTTTCTTT. This encodes CASRAGTGPGGTEAFF. The whole variable domain, filled in from reference TRBV7-9 and TRBJ1-1, reads DTGVSQNPRHKITKRGQNVTFRCDPISEHNRLYWYRQTLGQGPEFLTYFQNEAQLEKSRLLSDRFSAERPKGSFSTLEIQRTEQGDSAMYLCASRAGTGPGGTEAFFGQGTRLTVV.

The sample holds one count of this clone. In DNA form, the CDR3 reads TGTGCCAGAAGCCCAAGCATAGCCGGGACAGGGACCTCTAAGGCTTATGGCTACACCTTC. It encodes CARSPSIAGTGTSKAYGYTF. The chain links TRBV5-3 to TRBJ1-2; 9 positions agree with TRBD1. TRBV5-3 is annotated as an ORF whose role is uncertain. The CDR3 length is 20 residues. V lost 4 bases to trimming and J lost 5 bases; unmatched junction nucleotides: 24.

The rearrangement links TRBV6-5 to TRBJ1-5; 9 bases agree with TRBD1. Trimming cost V 8 bases and J 9 bases; bases outside gene matches: 11. The length of the CDR3 is 14 residues. Germline V gene lookup returns CDR1 MNHEY and CDR2 SVGAGI. CDR3 in DNA: TGTGCCAGCCGGGGGACAGGGAGTCTTCGGCCCCAGCATTTT. Protein: CASRGTGSLRPQHF.

The gene calls are TRBV1 and TRBJ2-7; the DNA was not used to check the table's D call, TRBD2. TRBV1 is a pseudogene locus. CDR3 length: 14 amino acids. CDR3 loop: CTSSLRDYTYEQYF. The CDR3 bases are TGCACCAGCAGCCTCCGGGACTACACCTACGAGCAGTACTTC.

The chain carries TRBV3-1 (or the pseudogene TRBV3-2) and TRBJ2-1; no firm D call. The CDR3 consists of 15 residues. The V and J ends lost 1 base and 4 bases respectively, with 11 bases between them. Germline CDR1 and CDR2: LGHDT and YNNKEL (reference sequence). This chain's CDR3 is CASSQGYTVYNEQFF. CDR3 bases: TGTGCCAGCAGCCAAGGGTATACAGTTTACAATGAGCAGTTCTTC.

The chain has TRBV6-5 and TRBJ2-7; 8 positions agree with TRBD1. Germline V CDR1 and CDR2: MNHEY, SVGAGI. V was pared by 4 bases and J by 5 bases, with 13 bases of the junction left unmatched. This CDR3 region has 16 residues. Written as DNA, the CDR3 is TGTGCCAGCAGTTCCCACCTTTGGCAGGGGGCGAACGAGCAGTACTTC. It specifies CASSSHLWQGANEQYF.

The chain is built from TRBV19 and TRBJ2-2; D is ambiguous. The length of the CDR3 is 13 residues. With 5 bases removed from V and 8 bases from J, the gap between germline ends came to 12 bases. Germline values: CDR1 LNHDA, CDR2 SQIVND (reference sequence). The CDR3 DNA reads TGTGCCAGTAGTTTGTTATTAAATGGGGAGCTGTTTTTT. It translates to CASSLLLNGELFF.

This chain connects TRBV20-1 to TRBJ2-7; D remains unclear. The CDR3 totals 13 residues. Between the trimmed V and J ends, which lost 3 bases and 5 bases, there was a span of 14 bases. Per germline, CDR1 DFQATT and CDR2 SNEGSKA (reference sequence). For the CDR3, the DNA is TGCAGTGCTAGTGACCCTAGTTACCACGAGCAGTACTTC. Translation: CSASDPSYHEQYF.